Following are 30 T cell receptor beta chains from one sample sequenced in a study of T cell changes during pregnancy in multiple sclerosis. Here immunoSEQ multiplex PCR was the method, and the copy in TCRdb shows in-frame clones only, minus some. Of fewer than 45,000 clones detected, over 80% appear once; the ten largest clones hold about 0.42%. Here the sequenced sample was CD4+ T cells from peripheral blood mononuclear cells, taken in the third trimester of pregnancy. The source is a female donor in good health, enrolled as a control in a pregnancy study.

This chain joins TRBV30 and TRBJ1-2, with TRBD1 identical over 7 bases. This CDR3 is 14 amino acids long. The J segment lost 5 bases and the V segment lost 0 bases, leaving 6 bases of the junction unmatched. CDR1 and CDR2 from the germline V gene are GTSNPN and SVGIG (reference sequence). In DNA, the CDR3 is TGTGCCTGGAGTGTACGACAGGGCGGGTATGGCTACACCTTC. Residues: CAWSVRQGGYGYTF. The variable domain in full, with the rest retrieved from reference TRBV30 and TRBJ1-2, is SQTIHQWPATLVQPVGSPLSLECTVEGTSNPNLYWYRQAAGRGLQLLFYSVGIGQISSEVPQNLSASRPQDRQFILSSKKLLLSDSGFYLCAWSVRQGGYGYTFGSGTRLTVV.

The chain has TRBV18 and TRBJ1-2, with TRBD1 identical over 12 bases. Trimming at V came to 3 bases and at J to 7 bases, leaving 3 bases not matched to a gene. The CDR3 spans 14 residues. The germline CDR1 and CDR2 sequences are KGHSH and LQKENI. The CDR3 here is CASSPGQGATGYTF. The DNA for the CDR3 is TGTGCCAGCTCACCGGGACAGGGGGCAACTGGCTACACCTTC.

The chain joins TRBV7-6 to TRBJ2-5, with D possibly TRBD1 on 6 matching bases. The CDR3 spans 14 residues. Between the trimmed V and J ends, which lost 5 bases and 5 bases, there was a span of 15 bases. From germline, CDR1 is SGHVS and CDR2 FNYEAQ. In DNA form, the CDR3 reads TGTGCCAGCAGCCCAGCCGACAGGTTGGAGACCCAGTACTTC. It encodes CASSPADRLETQYF.

The chain employs TRBV6-6 and TRBJ2-4; TRBD2 matches 9 bases. After removal of 3 bases from V and 3 bases from J, the junction contained 3 bases not matched to a gene. The germline V gene has CDR1 MNHNY and CDR2 SVGAGI (reference sequence). This CDR3 contains 15 residues. This CDR3 reads CASSYSGGDKNIQYF. The CDR3 bases are TGTGCCAGCAGTTATAGCGGGGGTGACAAAAACATTCAGTACTTC.

CDR3 in amino acids: CASTRVGGYTF. The DNA of the CDR3 is TGTGCCAGCACGCGGGTAGGCGGCTACACCTTC. The chain joins TRBV2 to TRBJ1-2; unclear D gene. V dropped 7 bases and J dropped 8 bases, with 11 bases sitting between them. Germline CDR1 SNHLY, CDR2 FYNNEI. There are 11 residues in the CDR3.

CDR3 in DNA: TGCACCAGCAGTGAACGACTAGCGGGAGGCCCTAGCACAGATACGCAGTATTTT. Translation gives CTSSERLAGGPSTDTQYF. This chain connects TRBV1 to TRBJ2-3; TRBD2, the D gene given by the table, was not confirmed from the DNA. TRBV1 is a pseudogene locus. The CDR3 runs 18 residues.

CDR3 DNA: TGTGCCAGCAGTCGGGACAGGGGAGATACGCAGTATTTT. Amino acids: CASSRDRGDTQYF. This sequence joins TRBV7-3 and TRBJ2-3; 10 positions match TRBD1. This CDR3 contains 13 residues. With V trimmed by 6 bases and J by 5 bases, 2 bases remained unmatched. Germline V gene lookup returns CDR1 SGHTA and CDR2 FQGTGA.

V gene TRBV7-9 combines with J gene TRBJ2-7; maybe TRBD2 (5 bases). V lost 5 bases, J lost 3 bases, and 17 bases lay in between. CDR1 and CDR2 from the germline V gene are SEHNR and FQNEAQ (reference sequence). The CDR3 has 15 residues. The CDR3, as DNA: TGTGCCAGCAGCCCAATCACTAGTCTCCTCTACGAGCAGTACTTC. It translates to CASSPITSLLYEQYF.

J is TRBJ2-2 and V is TRBV18; the match to TRBD1 covers 9 bases. The CDR3 consists of 16 residues. J lost 6 bases, V lost 4 bases, and 9 bases had no gene match. The germline CDR1 and CDR2 sequences are KGHSH and LQKENI. DNA for the CDR3: TGTGCCAGCTCACACAGGGGGCGCATTAACCCCGGGGAGCTGTTTTTT. Translating gives CASSHRGRINPGELFF.

This clone was counted a few times. V gene TRBV11-2 combines with J gene TRBJ2-6, with D unresolved. The germline CDR1 and CDR2 sequences are SGHAT and FQNNGV. Trimming stripped 5 bases from V and 2 bases from J, with 10 bases between. The CDR3 runs to 15 residues. CDR3: CASSAGGAGANVLTF. CDR3 coding DNA: TGTGCCAGCAGCGCCGGCGGAGCTGGGGCCAACGTCCTGACTTTC.

The chain employs TRBV14 and TRBJ2-7; 7 bases line up with TRBD2. From germline, CDR1 is SGHDN and CDR2 FVKESK. The CDR3 is made up of 15 amino acids. V was pared by 4 bases and J by 0 bases, with 6 bases of the junction left unmatched. CDR3 in amino acids: CASSPPGTTSYEQYF. CDR3 bases: TGTGCCAGCAGCCCTCCTGGGACTACCTCCTACGAGCAGTACTTC.

V and J are TRBV28 and TRBJ2-3, with D hard to call. The CDR3 consists of 11 residues. Trimming took off 3 bases at V and 7 bases at J, with 5 bases between the two ends. Germline CDR1 and CDR2: MDHEN and SYDVKM. The CDR3 nucleotides read TGTGCCAGCAGTTTCAGTTATACGCAGTATTTT. Amino acid sequence: CASSFSYTQYF.

The rearrangement uses TRBV7-2 and TRBJ2-1; 9 bases match TRBD2. After removal of 0 bases from V and 7 bases from J, the junction contained 4 bases not matched to a gene. Germline assignment: CDR1 SGHTA and CDR2 FQGNSA. The CDR3 is made up of 15 amino acids. The CDR3 sequence: CASSLAKRGVNEQFF. CDR3 DNA sequence: TGTGCCAGCAGCTTAGCGAAGCGGGGGGTTAATGAGCAGTTCTTC.

This chain joins TRBV4-2 and TRBJ2-4, with 12 bases matching TRBD1. The CDR3 sequence is 17 residues long. CDR1 LGHNA and CDR2 YNFKEQ come from the germline V gene. The V segment lost 0 bases and the J segment 7 bases; nucleotides outside the gene matches: 7. The CDR3 nucleotides are TGTGCCAGCAGCCAAGAATCAGCGGGACAGGGGGCGAACATTCAGTACTTC. Translated, it gives CASSQESAGQGANIQYF.

The chain recombines TRBV5-5 with TRBJ2-1, with TRBD1 identical over 10 bases. The length of the CDR3 is 15 residues. Germline values: CDR1 SGHKS, CDR2 YYEKEE (reference sequence). V trimming: 2 bases; J trimming: 14 bases; junction bases outside the gene matches: 13. The CDR3 bases are TGTGCCAGCAGCTTAGGGGGAGGCGTTGGGACAGGGGAGTTCTTC. Translating gives CASSLGGGVGTGEFF.

The chain is built from TRBV30 and TRBJ1-2, with D unresolved. Deletions cut 1 base from V and 4 bases from J, with 13 bases between. This CDR3 is 14 amino acids long. The germline CDR1 and CDR2 sequences are GTSNPN and SVGIG (reference sequence). In DNA, the CDR3 is TGTGCCTGGAGTGGGTCCATTGGCCCCTATGGCTACACCTTC. Translated, it gives CAWSGSIGPYGYTF.

This clone was recorded only once. The chain combines TRBV10-3 with TRBJ2-7; 10 bases align to TRBD2. The CDR3 extends over 13 amino acids. Germline values: CDR1 ENHRY, CDR2 SYGVKD. Germline trimming cut 8 bases from V and 3 bases from J; bases unmatched to any gene: 4. The CDR3 is CAIRAGGGYEQYF. In DNA, the CDR3 is TGTGCCATCCGAGCGGGAGGGGGCTACGAGCAGTACTTC.

The V and J genes are TRBV19 and TRBJ2-5; 7 nucleotides align to TRBD1. Germline trimming cut 4 bases from V and 2 bases from J; bases unmatched to any gene: 7. The V gene's germline CDR1 is LNHDA and CDR2 SQIVND (reference sequence). The CDR3 loop spans 15 amino acids. Here the CDR3 DNA reads TGTGCCAGTAGTAAAAAGGGACAGATACAAGAGACCCAGTACTTC. Translating gives CASSKKGQIQETQYF.

The chain has TRBV7-9 and TRBJ2-2; 8 bases map to TRBD1. Per germline, CDR1 SEHNR and CDR2 FQNEAQ (reference sequence). V lost 5 bases, J lost 8 bases, and 13 bases stayed unmatched. The CDR3 spans 16 residues. The CDR3 bases are TGTGCCAGCAGCCCCCGGGGACAGGAGAGGCCAGGGGAGCTGTTTTTT. Amino acids: CASSPRGQERPGELFF.

The V gene is TRBV5-1, the J gene TRBJ2-7; 15 nucleotides align to TRBD2. The CDR3 loop spans 17 amino acids. V trimming: 2 bases; J trimming: 4 bases; junction bases outside the gene matches: 7. Germline CDR1 is SGHRS and CDR2 is YFSETQ. CDR3 protein: CASSFGLAGGPRYEQYF. The CDR3 DNA reads TGCGCCAGCAGCTTTGGACTAGCGGGAGGGCCTCGTTACGAGCAGTACTTC.

This clone was picked up one time. The chain links TRBV27 to TRBJ2-3, with D uncertain. Trimming shortened V by 1 base and J by 2 bases, and 4 bases separated the two germline ends. Germline lookup yields CDR1 MNHEY and CDR2 SMNVEV (reference sequence). The CDR3 totals 13 residues. CDR3 DNA: TGTGCCAGCAGTTTATTAAACACAGATACGCAGTATTTT. As protein: CASSLLNTDTQYF.

The chain combines TRBV21-1 with TRBJ2-7; the table's D call of TRBD1 was not tested on the DNA. TRBV21-1 is reported as a pseudogene. The CDR3 totals 18 residues. Here the CDR3 DNA reads TGTGCCAGCAGCAAAGAAGAGGAACAGGGGAGTCAGAATAGCGAGCAGTACTTC. This codes for CASSKEEEQGSQNSEQYF.

The rearrangement uses TRBV7-9 and TRBJ2-2, with D hard to call. CDR1 is SEHNR, CDR2 FQNEAQ, per germline (reference sequence). V shed 5 bases and J shed 5 bases, with 3 bases lying between them. This CDR3 contains 11 residues. The CDR3 DNA sequence: TGTGCCAGCAGCCTGACCGGGGAGCTGTTTTTT. As protein: CASSLTGELFF.

The J gene is TRBJ1-5, the V gene TRBV18; 8 nucleotides align to TRBD1. CDR1 and CDR2 from the germline V gene are KGHSH and LQKENI. V shed 6 bases, J shed 3 bases, and the junction held 1 base outside the gene matches. This CDR3 is built from 13 residues. The CDR3 DNA is TGTGCCAGCTCGACAGGGGACAATCAGCCCCAGCATTTT. Its protein is CASSTGDNQPQHF.

This chain uses TRBV28 with TRBJ1-2, with no clear D. V lost 3 bases to trimming and J lost 7 bases, with 9 bases between them. CDR3 length: 12 amino acids. Germline lookup yields CDR1 MDHEN and CDR2 SYDVKM. The CDR3 region has the DNA TGTGCCAGCAGTTTTTTCAGTGGTGGCTACACCTTC. Protein sequence: CASSFFSGGYTF.

The chain combines TRBV18 with TRBJ2-7; maybe TRBD1 (5 bases). Germline CDR1 reads KGHSH; CDR2 reads LQKENI. V gave up 3 bases and J gave up 2 bases, with 8 bases separating them. The CDR3 sequence is 13 residues long. CDR3 coding DNA: TGTGCCAGCTCACCGGTGACAGCCTACGAGCAGTACTTC. Translating it yields CASSPVTAYEQYF.

This clone was counted a single time. The V gene is TRBV5-1, the J gene TRBJ2-3; TRBD1 aligns across 8 bases. The CDR3 consists of 16 residues. Germline lookup yields CDR1 SGHRS and CDR2 YFSETQ. J gave up 6 bases and V 0 bases, and 9 bases lay outside the gene matches. Written as DNA, the CDR3 is TGCGCCAGCAGCTTGGGATTCAGGACAGGGCTGGATACGCAGTATTTT. Its protein product is CASSLGFRTGLDTQYF.

J is TRBJ2-5 and V is TRBV20-1; D unresolved. Trimming pared 7 bases from V and 3 bases from J, leaving 9 bases between. Germline V gene sequence: CDR1 DFQATT, CDR2 SNEGSKA (reference sequence). The CDR3 extends over 11 amino acids. Here the CDR3 DNA reads TGCAGTGTGACACCCGAAGAGACCCAGTACTTC. It is translated as CSVTPEETQYF.

This rearrangement joins TRBV7-3 to TRBJ2-5; 8 positions agree with TRBD2. In germline, CDR1 is SGHTA, CDR2 FQGTGA. The CDR3 totals 16 residues. The V and J ends lost 0 bases and 1 base, in that order; junction bases with no gene match: 4. The CDR3 DNA sequence: TGTGCCAGCAGCTTAACGTCGGGGGGGATCCAAGAGACCCAGTACTTC. This encodes CASSLTSGGIQETQYF.

The gene calls are TRBV19 and TRBJ2-7; 9 bases are a match to TRBD1. Germline V lookup: CDR1 LNHDA, CDR2 SQIVND (reference sequence). The J segment lost 1 base and the V segment lost 2 bases, leaving 9 bases of the junction unmatched. The CDR3 totals 17 residues. CDR3 DNA: TGTGCCAGTAGTATAAATTTGAGGGGACAGGGTTCCTACGAGCAGTACTTC. This codes for CASSINLRGQGSYEQYF.